One sample yielded the 22 T cell receptor beta chains listed below, sequenced in a study of blood T cell repertoires in COVID-19. Using immunoSEQ multiplex PCR, the repertoire was profiled, and TCRdb retains in-frame clones only, with some absent. The data contain over 120,000 clones, 88% of them seen just once; the ten biggest clones take up around 1.9%. The source material was peripheral blood. Receptors were obtained from a man between 65 and 79 years old with acute or convalescent COVID-19.

The V call is TRBV18, the J call TRBJ1-5; TRBD1 is a possible D gene (6 bases). The germline V and J ends were trimmed by 5 bases and 0 bases, with 11 bases remaining between them. Germline V CDR1 and CDR2: KGHSH, LQKENI. The CDR3 extends over 15 amino acids. The CDR3 loop reads CASSADRISNQPQHF. CDR3 sequence (DNA): TGTGCCAGCTCAGCTGACAGGATTAGCAATCAGCCCCAGCATTTT. Looking up the rest from reference TRBV18 and TRBJ1-5 gives the full variable domain: NAGVMQNPRHLVRRRGQEARLRCSPMKGHSHVYWYRQLPEEGLKFMVYLQKENIIDESGMPKERFSAEFPKEGPSILRIQQVVRGDSAAYFCASSADRISNQPQHFGDGTRLSIL.

This clone appeared once. The chain uses TRBV29-1 and TRBJ1-1; possibly TRBD1 for D (5 bases). This CDR3 is 10 amino acids long. V shed 5 bases and J shed 5 bases, with 6 bases lying between them. Germline loops: CDR1 SQVTM, CDR2 ANQGSEA. The CDR3 loop reads CSVHRTEAFF. The CDR3 DNA reads TGCAGCGTTCACAGGACTGAAGCTTTCTTT.

This chain connects TRBV28 to TRBJ2-7; D is ambiguous. From germline, CDR1 is MDHEN and CDR2 SYDVKM. This CDR3 has 15 amino acids. V shed 4 bases and J shed 5 bases, with 18 bases lying between them. CDR3 region: CASSSTYLSVDEQYF. Here the CDR3 DNA reads TGTGCCAGCAGTTCAACATACCTTTCCGTGGACGAGCAGTACTTC.

The chain uses TRBV7-6 and TRBJ1-4, with D possibly matching TRBD1 (5 bases). CDR3 length equals 17 residues. CDR1 SGHVS and CDR2 FNYEAQ come from the germline V gene. The germline V and J ends were trimmed by 5 bases and 0 bases, with 16 bases remaining between them. The CDR3 loop reads CASSPSPGHATNEKLFF. The CDR3 DNA reads TGTGCCAGCAGCCCATCGCCAGGGCATGCAACTAATGAAAAACTGTTTTTT.

CDR3 loop: CASSRQGAREQYF. The CDR3 bases are TGTGCCAGCAGCAGACAGGGGGCGAGGGAGCAGTACTTC. This chain connects TRBV27 to TRBJ2-7; TRBD1 matches 10 bases. The CDR3 extends over 13 amino acids. The V gene end was trimmed by 6 bases and the J gene end by 7 bases; junction bases not matched to a gene: 6. The germline gives CDR1 MNHEY, CDR2 SMNVEV (reference sequence).

The chain combines TRBV7-8 with TRBJ2-7, with TRBD2 matching 7 bases. V lost 1 base, J lost 3 bases, and 6 bases stayed unmatched. CDR3 length: 15 amino acids. Germline V gives CDR1 SGHVS, CDR2 FQNEAQ. CDR3 in amino acids: CASSLVLGGLYEQYF. CDR3 sequence (DNA): TGTGCCAGCAGCTTAGTTTTGGGAGGGCTCTACGAGCAGTACTTC.

This clone is a singleton in its sample. This chain connects TRBV25-1 to TRBJ1-2; no definite D call. Trimming removed 4 bases from V and 3 bases from J, with 21 bases in between. Germline CDR1 and CDR2: MGHDK and SYGVNS. The CDR3 sequence is 17 residues long. The CDR3 loop is CASSGPSEGWRYYGYTF. In DNA form, the CDR3 reads TGTGCCAGCAGTGGCCCTTCGGAAGGTTGGCGGTACTATGGCTACACCTTC.

This chain connects TRBV7-9 to TRBJ1-5; D ambiguous. Looked up from germline, CDR1 is SEHNR and CDR2 is FQNEAQ (reference sequence). This CDR3 spans 14 amino acids. V was pared by 5 bases and J by 1 base, with 9 bases between. This chain's CDR3 is CASSLTSSNQPQHF. The CDR3 DNA reads as TGTGCCAGCAGCCTAACTTCAAGCAATCAGCCCCAGCATTTT.

The V and J genes are TRBV5-1 and TRBJ2-4; 8 bases are a match to TRBD1. This CDR3 comprises 14 residues. Looked up from germline, CDR1 is SGHRS and CDR2 is YFSETQ. V gave up 4 bases and J gave up 11 bases; unmatched junction bases: 11. CDR3 protein: CASSQEADRAFQYF. CDR3 nucleotides: TGCGCCAGCAGCCAGGAGGCGGACAGGGCGTTTCAGTACTTC.

V usage is TRBV7-9 and J usage is TRBJ2-7; D is possibly TRBD2 (6 bases). Germline V gene sequence: CDR1 SEHNR, CDR2 FQNEAQ (reference sequence). Trimming cost V 1 base and J 0 bases, with 10 bases left between them. The CDR3 runs 15 residues. DNA for the CDR3: TGTGCCAGCAGCTTAGGGGGGGATTACTCCTACGAGCAGTACTTC. Amino acids: CASSLGGDYSYEQYF.

The gene calls are TRBV7-2 and TRBJ1-3, with 8 bases lining up with TRBD1. V was pared by 4 bases and J by 2 bases, with 4 bases of the junction left unmatched. The CDR3 is 15 amino acids. From germline, CDR1 is SGHTA and CDR2 FQGNSA. CDR3 in DNA: TGTGCCAGCAGCTCCCGGACAGGGACTGGAAACACCATATATTTT. It translates to CASSSRTGTGNTIYF.

A few counts support this clone. This chain uses TRBV23-1 with TRBJ1-1; D not resolved. TRBV23-1 qualifies as an ORF whose function is uncertain. Deletions cut 4 bases from V and 5 bases from J, with 5 bases between. This CDR3 spans 11 amino acids. DNA for the CDR3: TGCGCCAGCAGTCCCAGAACTGAAGCTTTCTTT. It codes for CASSPRTEAFF.

The chain couples TRBV7-2 to TRBJ1-5; D not resolved. CDR1 and CDR2 (germline): SGHTA, FQGNSA. The CDR3 length is 15 residues. The ends were cut back, 1 base at V and 4 bases at J, with 11 bases in the middle. The CDR3 coding sequence is TGTGCCAGCAGCTTAGTCGTCGGCGGAAATCAGCCCCAGCATTTT. This translates into CASSLVVGGNQPQHF.

This CDR3 is CASSVESGLKRYEQYF. The CDR3 DNA reads TGTGCCAGCAGCGTAGAGTCAGGGTTAAAGCGCTACGAGCAGTACTTC. V is TRBV9 and J is TRBJ2-7, with D maybe TRBD1 (5 bases). This CDR3 is 16 amino acids long. Trimming left V 0 bases short and J 3 bases short, with 16 bases between. Germline loops: CDR1 SGDLS, CDR2 YYNGEE.

Remarks on this clone: The limits of the CDR3 on the DNA are not certain, so only TCRdb's listed CDR3 is given. The V and J genes are TRBV6-2 or TRBV6-3 and TRBJ2-4; the listed D gene, TRBD1, was not tested against the DNA. Germline V gene sequence: CDR1 MNHEY, CDR2 SVGEGT. The CDR3 is 12 residues long, ends included. The CDR3 sequence: CASSFGTGSPYF.

This chain uses TRBV7-9 with TRBJ2-3; D is possibly TRBD2 (6 bases). The V end was cut by 4 bases, the J end by 3 bases, with 14 bases between. Per germline, CDR1 SEHNR and CDR2 FQNEAQ (reference sequence). This CDR3 region has 15 residues. The CDR3 loop is CASSYGDSRTDTQYF. CDR3 nucleotides: TGTGCCAGCAGCTATGGGGACTCCAGAACAGATACGCAGTATTTT.

The V call is TRBV20-1, the J call TRBJ2-1; 11 bases agree with TRBD2. The CDR3 has 14 residues. The germline V gene has CDR1 DFQATT and CDR2 SNEGSKA (reference sequence). V gave up 3 bases and J gave up 7 bases; unmatched junction bases: 5. Here the CDR3 DNA reads TGCAGTGCTAGTCCTAGCGGGAGGCTAAATGAGCAGTTCTTC. Amino acid sequence: CSASPSGRLNEQFF.

As DNA, the CDR3 is TGCGCCAGCAGTCTATGTGGGGGGTGTAATCAGCCCCAGCATTTT. It codes for CASSLCGGCNQPQHF. V usage is TRBV23-1 and J usage is TRBJ1-5; possibly TRBD1 for D (5 bases). TRBV23-1 is an open reading frame, and its role is uncertain. The CDR3 totals 15 residues. The germline V and J ends were trimmed by 4 bases and 4 bases, with 14 bases remaining between them.

V gene TRBV29-1 combines with J gene TRBJ2-2; unclear D gene. The CDR3 consists of 12 residues. CDR1 is SQVTM and CDR2 is ANQGSEA in the germline V gene. V dropped 7 bases and J dropped 1 base, with 7 bases sitting between them. The CDR3 sequence: CSADMNTGELFF. The CDR3 DNA reads as TGCAGCGCAGACATGAACACCGGGGAGCTGTTTTTT.

The chain has TRBV19 and TRBJ1-6; possibly TRBD1 for D (5 bases). This CDR3 has 16 amino acids. The germline V and J ends were trimmed by 6 bases and 3 bases, with 15 bases remaining between them. Germline V CDR1 and CDR2: LNHDA, SQIVND (reference sequence). The CDR3 loop is CASRRLGTLYNSPLHF. The CDR3 DNA follows: TGTGCCAGTAGACGACTCGGGACTCTCTATAATTCACCCCTCCACTTT.

V is TRBV11-2 and J is TRBJ2-7, with 7 positions matching TRBD2. The germline CDR1 and CDR2 sequences are SGHAT and FQNNGV. CDR3 length: 13 amino acids. The trim removed 3 bases at V and 5 bases at J, leaving 4 bases unmatched. CDR3 nucleotides: TGTGCCAGCAGCTTCGCGGGAGTCGACGAGCAGTACTTC. Residues: CASSFAGVDEQYF.

The gene calls are TRBV29-1 and TRBJ2-7; 9 bases line up with TRBD1. Per germline, CDR1 SQVTM and CDR2 ANQGSEA. V lost 8 bases to trimming and J lost 2 bases; unmatched junction nucleotides: 22. CDR3 length equals 18 residues. The CDR3, as DNA: TGCAGCTCTAACACGGTGAATCCACAGGGGGCTTGGACCTACGAGCAGTACTTC. Amino acids: CSSNTVNPQGAWTYEQYF.